The sequence of this T cell receptor (beta chain) was determined in a study of Ad26.COV2.S vaccination and SARS-CoV-2 variants. As concerns this clone: The junction departs from germline at one end; a sequencing error may be responsible.

Assay used: immunoSEQ multiplex PCR; TCRdb lists only in-frame clones, some missing. This table holds 430,000 or so clones, 90% found once. Germline CDR1 reads SSHAT; CDR2 reads FNYEAQ (reference sequence). The CDR3 consists of 14 residues. Treatment specified: 19 received Ad26.COV2.S at low or high dose, single or two shots; about 5 received placebo; per-sample allocation not given. At day 63 after the first vaccine or placebo injection, samples were drawn. The material was peripheral blood, obtained in a trial of Ad26.COV2.S vaccine versus placebo. The chain combines TRBV7-7 with TRBJ1-5; no clear D. The clonotype comes from a person aged 18 to 65 who received the Ad26.COV2.S COVID-19 vaccine or a placebo. This CDR3 is CASSSGSVNQPQHF. CDR3 DNA: TGTGCTAGCAGCTCGGGCAGCGTAAATCAGCCCCAGCATTTT.